Listed below are T cell receptor beta chains from one sample, sequenced in a study of Ad26.COV2.S vaccination and SARS-CoV-2 variants. TCRdb keeps only in-frame clones here, not all; method: immunoSEQ multiplex PCR. Here the sample spans just over 350,000 clones, about 90% being singletons. Sequences were derived from peripheral blood, sampled after recovery from COVID-19. These receptors originate from a human donor who had recovered from COVID-19. The CDR3 runs from the conserved cysteine through the conserved F or W. Each record gives: clone size, V gene, D gene, J gene, CDR3 protein, CDR3 DNA. A D gene is named only where the DNA matches it firmly. A row's size may be missing; if present it is once, few, many or a size class.

>-|TRBV13|-|TRBJ1-1
CASSLRGMNTEAFF
TGTGCCAGCAGCTTAAGGGGCATGAACACTGAAGCTTTCTTT
>-|TRBV6-5|TRBD2|TRBJ2-7
CASSYGGDYEQYF
TGTGCCAGCAGTTACGGGGGGGATTACGAGCAGTACTTC
>-|TRBV9|TRBD1|TRBJ1-2
CASSAEHRGNYGYTF
TGTGCCAGCAGCGCAGAACACAGGGGCAACTATGGCTACACCTTC
>-|TRBV7-2|TRBD1|TRBJ2-1
CASSPYKGTGGNEQFF
TGTGCCAGCAGCCCCTACAAAGGGACAGGTGGCAATGAGCAGTTCTTC
>-|TRBV6-5|-|TRBJ1-1
CASNFGASEAFF
TGTGCCAGCAATTTCGGGGCTTCTGAAGCTTTCTTT
>-|TRBV29-1|-|TRBJ2-3
CSVEDRGGPTDTQYF
TGCAGCGTTGAAGATCGTGGGGGGCCCACAGATACGCAGTATTTT
>-|TRBV10-3|-|TRBJ1-2
CAISETDRPLYGYTF
TGTGCCATCAGTGAGACGGACAGACCTTTATATGGCTACACCTTC
>-|TRBV12-5|TRBD1|TRBJ1-4
CASGFISPGQGPATNEKLFF
TGTGCTAGTGGTTTCATCTCACCGGGACAGGGGCCTGCAACTAATGAAAAACTGTTTTTT
>-|TRBV6-5|-|TRBJ2-5
CASSFSLGYQETQYF
TGTGCCAGCAGTTTTAGCTTGGGGTACCAAGAGACCCAGTACTTC
>-|TRBV18|-|TRBJ1-1
CASSPGGSEAFF
TGTGCCAGCTCACCGGGTGGGTCTGAAGCTTTCTTT
>-|TRBV10-1|-|TRBJ1-6
CASSESQGLSLHF
TGCGCCAGCAGTGAGTCGCAGGGCTTATCCCTCCACTTT
>-|TRBV5-1|TRBD1|TRBJ1-3
CASSGGETGGTIYF
TGCGCCAGCAGCGGGGGCGAGACAGGGGGAACCATATATTTT
>-|TRBV5-6|TRBD1|TRBJ2-7
CASSPLHRGEQYF
TGTGCCAGCAGCCCCCTGCACAGGGGCGAGCAGTACTTC
>-|TRBV5-8|TRBD1|TRBJ1-5
CASSKAGGHFNQPQHF
TGTGCCAGCAGCAAAGCAGGGGGGCATTTCAATCAGCCCCAGCATTTT
>-|TRBV5-1|-|TRBJ2-7
CASSSGSADEQYF
TGCGCCAGCAGCTCCGGGTCCGCGGACGAGCAGTACTTC
>-|TRBV5-4|TRBD1|TRBJ1-2
CASTDRGQGYTF
TGTGCCAGCACGGACAGGGGACAAGGCTACACCTTC
>-|TRBV28|TRBD2|TRBJ2-5
CASMESGGQETQYF
TGTGCCAGCATGGAGAGCGGGGGCCAAGAGACCCAGTACTTC
>-|TRBV9|-|TRBJ1-4
CASSVGQGRGDEKLFF
TGTGCCAGCAGCGTAGGGCAGGGTAGGGGAGATGAAAAACTGTTTTTT
>-|TRBV11-2|-|TRBJ1-2
CASSPLGGVYGYTF
TGTGCCAGCAGCCCCCTTGGTGGGGTCTATGGCTACACCTTC
>-|TRBV10-3|TRBD1|TRBJ2-4
CAISEGTGLRLAKNIQYF
TGTGCCATCAGTGAGGGGACAGGGCTACGTTTAGCCAAAAACATTCAGTACTTC
>-|TRBV5-5|TRBD1|TRBJ2-7
CASSNGQGGIYEQYF
TGTGCCAGCAGCAATGGACAGGGAGGTATCTACGAGCAGTACTTC
>-|TRBV7-9|-|TRBJ2-7
CASSLAEPYEQYF
TGTGCCAGCAGCTTAGCGGAACCCTACGAGCAGTACTTC
>-|TRBV25-1|-|TRBJ1-4
CASSDATTNEKLFF
TGTGCCAGCAGTGACGCAACAACTAATGAAAAACTGTTTTTT
>-|TRBV10-2|-|TRBJ2-3
CASRPSNGRTDTQYF
TGCGCCAGCAGGCCCAGTAACGGGCGCACAGATACGCAGTATTTT
>-|TRBV24-1|TRBD1|TRBJ1-4
CATSDLTGDEKLFF
TGTGCCACCAGTGATTTGACAGGGGATGAAAAACTGTTTTTT
>-|TRBV10-2|-|TRBJ2-2
CASSGEGGGTGELFF
TGCGCCAGCAGTGGAGAGGGGGGCGGCACCGGGGAGCTGTTTTTT
>once|TRBV6-6|-|TRBJ1-1
CASTYFRATEAFF
TGTGCCAGCACGTACTTTAGGGCCACTGAAGCTTTCTTT